This entry lists 20 T cell receptor beta chains sequenced from one sample in a study of blood T cell repertoires in COVID-19. Some clones are missing from TCRdb's copy, which holds only in-frame ones; the method was immunoSEQ multiplex PCR. The table shows some 43,000 clones, with around 84% occurring only once. Sequencing was performed on peripheral blood. The origin of the receptors is a man aged 50-59 years with active COVID-19.

The gene calls are TRBV7-2 and TRBJ2-7; perhaps TRBD1 as D (5 bases). Between the trimmed V and J ends, which lost 5 bases and 6 bases, there was a span of 11 bases. Germline lookup yields CDR1 SGHTA and CDR2 FQGNSA. This CDR3 is built from 12 residues. CDR3 nucleotides: TGTGCCAGCAGCCCATCAGGGCTCGAGCAGTACTTC. Translation gives CASSPSGLEQYF.

This clone has just one count. The chain employs TRBV4-2 and TRBJ1-5; a possible D gene is TRBD1 (6 bases). The CDR3 runs to 14 residues. V lost 3 bases, J lost 9 bases, and 15 bases lay in between. Germline CDR1 reads LGHNA; CDR2 reads YNFKEQ. The chain's CDR3 is CASSQTGSRMPQHF. The CDR3 coding sequence is TGTGCCAGCAGCCAGACAGGTTCTCGGATGCCCCAGCATTTT.

The J gene is TRBJ1-6, the V gene TRBV3-1 (or the pseudogene TRBV3-2); D gene uncertain. The CDR3 loop spans 18 amino acids. The germline gives CDR1 LGHDT, CDR2 YNNKEL (reference sequence). V dropped 3 bases and J dropped 5 bases, with 20 bases sitting between them. The CDR3 loop is CASSQRYPISYHNSPLHF. The CDR3, as DNA: TGTGCCAGCAGCCAGCGGTATCCCATTTCATATCATAATTCACCCCTCCACTTT.

The chain recombines TRBV5-4 with TRBJ2-3; TRBD1 is a possible D gene (6 bases). This CDR3 has 13 amino acids. V was shortened by 1 base and J by 6 bases, with 9 bases between the two germline ends. CDR1 is SGHNT and CDR2 is YYREEE in the germline V gene (reference sequence). The CDR3 protein is CASSLTGRDTQYF. The DNA of the CDR3 is TGTGCCAGCAGCTTGACAGGGCGGGATACGCAGTATTTT. Full variable domain (rest looked up from reference TRBV5-4 and TRBJ2-3): ETGVTQSPTHLIKTRGQQVTLRCSSQSGHNTVSWYQQALGQGPQFIFQYYREEENGRGNFPPRFSGLQFPNYSSELNVNALELDDSALYLCASSLTGRDTQYFGPGTRLTVL.

V gene TRBV24-1 combines with J gene TRBJ2-5; maybe TRBD1 (5 bases). The CDR3 sequence is 14 residues long. Germline assignment: CDR1 KGHDR and CDR2 SFDVKD. Trimming took 7 bases from V and 5 from J, leaving 16 bases between them. The CDR3 coding sequence is TGTGCCACCAGGGAAACAGGCGCCGCTGAGACCCAGTACTTC. Its protein product is CATRETGAAETQYF.

V and J are TRBV6-5 and TRBJ1-4, with D perhaps matching TRBD1 (6 bases). Trimming cost V 8 bases and J 4 bases, with 14 bases left between them. CDR1 and CDR2 from the germline V gene are MNHEY and SVGAGI. The CDR3 spans 14 residues. The CDR3 sequence is CASRGGAGNEKLFF. CDR3 nucleotides: TGTGCCAGCCGGGGGGGCGCCGGTAATGAAAAACTGTTTTTT.

A single count supports this clone. This chain links TRBV5-1 with TRBJ2-5; D is possibly TRBD1 (6 bases). The CDR3 spans 16 residues. Trimming took 0 bases from V and 3 from J, leaving 15 bases between them. Germline V lookup: CDR1 SGHRS, CDR2 YFSETQ. The CDR3 sequence is CASSLGSTGPEETQYF. DNA of the CDR3: TGCGCCAGCAGCTTGGGGTCAACAGGGCCGGAAGAGACCCAGTACTTC.

In regard to this clone: At the DNA level, this CDR3 is encoded by other sequences in the same sample as well. The chain is built from TRBV6-5 and TRBJ2-1; 8 bases are a match to TRBD2. V dropped 0 bases and J dropped 2; count of bases not matched to a gene: 3. The CDR3 sequence is 16 residues long. The V gene's germline CDR1 is MNHEY and CDR2 SVGAGI. CDR3 in amino acids: CASSYSAGGPYNEQFF. For the CDR3, the DNA is TGTGCCAGCAGTTACTCGGCGGGGGGCCCCTACAATGAGCAGTTCTTC.

This sequence joins TRBV14 and TRBJ2-1, with TRBD1 identical over 9 bases. The V gene's germline CDR1 is SGHDN and CDR2 FVKESK. V lost 7 bases and J lost 3; bases outside the gene matches: 7. This CDR3 spans 15 amino acids. CDR3 in amino acids: CASTVGQGHYNEQFF. CDR3 sequence (DNA): TGTGCCAGCACAGTGGGACAGGGTCACTACAATGAGCAGTTCTTC.

The chain is built from TRBV14 and TRBJ1-2; no reliable D call. CDR3 length: 13 residues. Germline V gene sequence: CDR1 SGHDN, CDR2 FVKESK. V was pared by 4 bases and J by 8 bases, with 14 bases between. The CDR3 region is CASSPVPVGGYTF. CDR3 nucleotide sequence: TGTGCCAGCAGCCCCGTACCGGTCGGGGGCTACACCTTC.

This clone appeared a single time. This chain uses TRBV29-1 with TRBJ2-6; 7 nucleotides agree with TRBD2. With V trimmed by 7 bases and J by 0 bases, 12 bases remained unmatched. Per germline, CDR1 SQVTM and CDR2 ANQGSEA. The CDR3 is made up of 17 amino acids. Here the CDR3 DNA reads TGCAGCGCGATGGTTCGGGGGGTAAACTCTGGGGCCAACGTCCTGACTTTC. Its protein is CSAMVRGVNSGANVLTF.

This clone was observed a single time. The genes are TRBV29-1 and TRBJ2-7, with D perhaps matching TRBD1 (5 bases). Germline V gene lookup returns CDR1 SQVTM and CDR2 ANQGSEA. V was pared by 3 bases and J by 4 bases, with 10 bases between. The CDR3 is 12 amino acids. This CDR3 reads CSVEVGRYEQYF. In DNA form, the CDR3 reads TGCAGCGTTGAGGTGGGGCGTTACGAGCAGTACTTC.

The rearrangement uses TRBV6-2 or TRBV6-3 and TRBJ1-5; 10 bases are shared with TRBD1. The V gene end was trimmed by 2 bases and the J gene end by 5 bases; junction bases not matched to a gene: 15. The germline gives CDR1 MNHEY, CDR2 SVGEGT. The CDR3 length is 19 residues. The chain's CDR3 is CASSYDPRRDRGWHQPQHF. The DNA for the CDR3 is TGTGCCAGCAGTTACGATCCCCGAAGGGACAGGGGATGGCATCAGCCCCAGCATTTT.

The chain carries TRBV5-1 and TRBJ2-2, with D possibly being TRBD2 (5 bases). With 4 bases removed from V and 1 base from J, the gap between germline ends came to 8 bases. The CDR3 extends over 14 amino acids. CDR1 and CDR2 (germline): SGHRS, YFSETQ. The CDR3 region is CASSRRENTGELFF. CDR3 sequence (DNA): TGCGCCAGCAGCCGTCGGGAGAACACCGGGGAGCTGTTTTTT. Full variable domain (outside the CDR3, taken from reference TRBV5-1 and TRBJ2-2): KAGVTQTPRYLIKTRGQQVTLSCSPISGHRSVSWYQQTPGQGLQFLFEYFSETQRNKGNFPGRFSGRQFSNSRSEMNVSTLELGDSALYLCASSRRENTGELFFGEGSRLTVL.

As DNA, the CDR3 is TGCAGCGTTGAAGATCGGGATCTGGTGAGACAGGGGGGCAATCAGCCCCAGCATTTT. Translating gives CSVEDRDLVRQGGNQPQHF. The chain couples TRBV29-1 to TRBJ1-5, with TRBD1 identical over 9 bases. Germline V gives CDR1 SQVTM, CDR2 ANQGSEA. The CDR3 is 19 amino acids. Trimming cost V 0 bases and J 2 bases; bases outside gene matches: 14. Filled out from reference TRBV29-1 and TRBJ1-5, the complete variable domain reads SAVISQKPSRDICQRGTSLTIQCQVDSQVTMMFWYRQQPGQSLTLIATANQGSEATYESGFVIDKFPISRPNLTFSTLTVSNMSPEDSSIYLCSVEDRDLVRQGGNQPQHFGDGTRLSIL.

V gene TRBV6-1 combines with J gene TRBJ2-2; TRBD2 is a possible D gene (5 bases). The germline CDR1 and CDR2 sequences are MNHNS and SASEGT. This CDR3 is 17 amino acids long. Trimming stripped 6 bases from V and 1 base from J, with 18 bases between. The CDR3 bases are TGTGCCAGCAGAGAAAACCGGGGTAACTTGAACACCGGGGAGCTGTTTTTT. Protein: CASRENRGNLNTGELFF.

This clone was detected once. The J gene is TRBJ1-6, the V gene TRBV20-1, with TRBD1 matching over 7 bases. J lost 7 bases, V lost 3 bases, and 9 bases had no gene match. Germline V lookup: CDR1 DFQATT, CDR2 SNEGSKA (reference sequence). This CDR3 is 15 amino acids long. This CDR3 reads CSASFERRGNSPLHF. The CDR3 region has the DNA TGCAGTGCTAGTTTTGAGCGCAGGGGGAATTCACCCCTCCACTTT.

This sequence joins TRBV9 and TRBJ1-5; 7 bases fit TRBD1. V shed 4 bases, J shed 0 bases, and the junction held 10 bases outside the gene matches. The CDR3 runs to 17 residues. Germline values: CDR1 SGDLS, CDR2 YYNGEE. CDR3 bases: TGTGCCAGCAGCCTTTCGAAGAGACAGGGTAGCAATCAGCCCCAGCATTTT. Residues: CASSLSKRQGSNQPQHF.

This clone was found once. The V gene is TRBV6-2 or TRBV6-3, the J gene TRBJ1-1; no reliable D call. Trimming shortened V by 5 bases and J by 0 bases, and 16 bases separated the two germline ends. The CDR3 runs to 16 residues. Germline CDR1 reads MNHEY; CDR2 reads SVGEGT. The CDR3 loop reads CASSLPGVQLNTEAFF. Written as DNA, the CDR3 is TGTGCCAGCAGTCTCCCCGGGGTCCAACTGAACACTGAAGCTTTCTTT.

About this clone: At the DNA level, this CDR3 is encoded by other sequences in the same sample as well. V gene TRBV5-1 combines with J gene TRBJ2-1; the match to TRBD2 covers 10 bases. The trim removed 0 bases at V and 7 bases at J, leaving 4 bases unmatched. This CDR3 comprises 15 residues. The germline gives CDR1 SGHRS, CDR2 YFSETQ. The CDR3 bases are TGCGCCAGCAGCTTGGCTAGCGGGGGTCAGAATGAGCAGTTCTTC. It codes for CASSLASGGQNEQFF.